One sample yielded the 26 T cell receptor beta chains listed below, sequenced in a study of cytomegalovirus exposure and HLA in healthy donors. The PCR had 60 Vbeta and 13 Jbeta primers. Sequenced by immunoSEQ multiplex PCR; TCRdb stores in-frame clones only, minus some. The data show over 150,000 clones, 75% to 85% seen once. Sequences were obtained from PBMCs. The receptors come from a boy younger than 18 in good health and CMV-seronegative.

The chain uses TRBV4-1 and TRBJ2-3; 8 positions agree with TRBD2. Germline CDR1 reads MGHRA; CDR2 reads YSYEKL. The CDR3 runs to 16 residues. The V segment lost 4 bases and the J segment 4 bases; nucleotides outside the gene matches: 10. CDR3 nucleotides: TGCGCCAGCAGCCCATTAAAGCGGGAGTACCCAGATACGCAGTATTTT. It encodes CASSPLKREYPDTQYF.

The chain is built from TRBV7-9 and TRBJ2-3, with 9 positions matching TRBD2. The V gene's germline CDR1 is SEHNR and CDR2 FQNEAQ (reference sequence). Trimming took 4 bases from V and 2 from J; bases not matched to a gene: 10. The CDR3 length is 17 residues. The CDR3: CASSSPGAGGFTDTQYF. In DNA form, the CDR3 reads TGTGCCAGCAGCTCCCCGGGGGCGGGGGGGTTCACAGATACGCAGTATTTT.

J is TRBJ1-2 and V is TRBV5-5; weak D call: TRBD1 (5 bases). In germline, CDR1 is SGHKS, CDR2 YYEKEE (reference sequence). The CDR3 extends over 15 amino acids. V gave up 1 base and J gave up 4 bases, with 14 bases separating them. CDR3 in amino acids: CASSLHAGPLYGYTF. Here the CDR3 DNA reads TGTGCCAGCAGCTTGCACGCAGGGCCTCTCTATGGCTACACCTTC.

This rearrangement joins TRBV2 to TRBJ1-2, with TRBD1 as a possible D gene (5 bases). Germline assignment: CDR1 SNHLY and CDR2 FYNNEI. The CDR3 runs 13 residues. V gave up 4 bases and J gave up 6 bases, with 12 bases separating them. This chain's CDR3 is CASSVRQRHGYTF. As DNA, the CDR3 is TGTGCCAGCAGTGTACGACAGAGACATGGCTACACCTTC.

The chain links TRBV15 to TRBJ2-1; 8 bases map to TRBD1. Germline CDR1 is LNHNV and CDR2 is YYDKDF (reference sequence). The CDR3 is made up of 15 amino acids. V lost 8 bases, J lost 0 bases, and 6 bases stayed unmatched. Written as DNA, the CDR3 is TGTGCCACCTACTCCAGGGGGCCCTCCTACAATGAGCAGTTCTTC. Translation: CATYSRGPSYNEQFF.

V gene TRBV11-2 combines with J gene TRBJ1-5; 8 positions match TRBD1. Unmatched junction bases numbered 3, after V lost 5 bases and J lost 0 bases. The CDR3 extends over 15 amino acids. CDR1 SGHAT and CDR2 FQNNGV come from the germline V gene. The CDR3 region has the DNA TGTGCCAGCAGCGCGACAGGGGATAGCAATCAGCCCCAGCATTTT. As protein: CASSATGDSNQPQHF.

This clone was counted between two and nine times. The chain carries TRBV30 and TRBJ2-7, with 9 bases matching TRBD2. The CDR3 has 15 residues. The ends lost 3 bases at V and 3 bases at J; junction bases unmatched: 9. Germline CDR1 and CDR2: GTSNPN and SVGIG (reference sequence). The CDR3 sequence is CAWSLGLAGLYEQYF. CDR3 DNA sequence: TGTGCCTGGAGCCTTGGGCTAGCGGGACTCTACGAGCAGTACTTC.

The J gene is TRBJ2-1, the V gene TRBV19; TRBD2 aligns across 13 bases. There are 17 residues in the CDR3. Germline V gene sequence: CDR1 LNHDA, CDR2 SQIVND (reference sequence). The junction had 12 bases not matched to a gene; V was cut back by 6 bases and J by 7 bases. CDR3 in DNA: TGTGCCAGTAGACAATCAAGGACTAGCGGGGGAGTAAATGAGCAGTTCTTC. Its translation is CASRQSRTSGGVNEQFF.

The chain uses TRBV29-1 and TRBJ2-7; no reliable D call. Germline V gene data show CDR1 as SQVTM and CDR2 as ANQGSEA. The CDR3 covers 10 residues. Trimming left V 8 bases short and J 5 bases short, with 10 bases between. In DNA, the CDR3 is TGCAGCATCAAGAGCAACGAGCAGTACTTC. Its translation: CSIKSNEQYF.

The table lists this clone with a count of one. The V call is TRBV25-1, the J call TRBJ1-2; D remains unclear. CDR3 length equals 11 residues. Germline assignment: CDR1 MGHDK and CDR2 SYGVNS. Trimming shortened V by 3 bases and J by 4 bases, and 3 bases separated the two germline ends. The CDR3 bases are TGTGCCAGCAGTGACCTCTATGGCTACACCTTC. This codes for CASSDLYGYTF.

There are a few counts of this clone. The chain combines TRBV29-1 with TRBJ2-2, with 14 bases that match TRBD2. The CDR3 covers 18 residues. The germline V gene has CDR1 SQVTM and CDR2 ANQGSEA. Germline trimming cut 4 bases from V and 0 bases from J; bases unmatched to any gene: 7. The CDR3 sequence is CSVAGGLAGGANTGELFF. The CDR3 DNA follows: TGCAGCGTTGCCGGAGGACTAGCGGGAGGAGCGAACACCGGGGAGCTGTTTTTT.

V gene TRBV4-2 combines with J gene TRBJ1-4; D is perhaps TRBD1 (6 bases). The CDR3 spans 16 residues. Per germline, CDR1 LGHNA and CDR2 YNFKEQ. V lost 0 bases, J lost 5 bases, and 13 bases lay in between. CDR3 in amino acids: CASSQEGGRNNEKLFF. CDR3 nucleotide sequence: TGTGCCAGCAGCCAAGAAGGGGGACGGAACAATGAAAAACTGTTTTTT.

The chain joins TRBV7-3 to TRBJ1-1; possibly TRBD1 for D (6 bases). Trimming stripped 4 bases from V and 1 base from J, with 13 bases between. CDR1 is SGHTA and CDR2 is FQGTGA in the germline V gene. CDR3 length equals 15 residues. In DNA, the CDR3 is TGTGCCAGCAGCTCTGGGGACACTCGGAACACTGAAGCTTTCTTT. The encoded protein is CASSSGDTRNTEAFF.

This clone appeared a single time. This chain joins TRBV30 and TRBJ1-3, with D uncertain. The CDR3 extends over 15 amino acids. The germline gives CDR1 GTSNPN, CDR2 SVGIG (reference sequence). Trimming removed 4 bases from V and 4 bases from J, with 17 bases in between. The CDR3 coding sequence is TGTGCCTGGACCAAGGCGGGGAAACGGGGAAACACCATATATTTT. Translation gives CAWTKAGKRGNTIYF.

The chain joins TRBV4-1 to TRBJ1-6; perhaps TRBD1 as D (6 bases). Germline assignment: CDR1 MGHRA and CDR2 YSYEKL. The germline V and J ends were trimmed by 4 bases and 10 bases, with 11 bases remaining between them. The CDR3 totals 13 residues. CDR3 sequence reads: CASSRNRDSPLHF. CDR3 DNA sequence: TGCGCCAGCAGCCGAAACAGGGACTCACCCCTCCACTTT.

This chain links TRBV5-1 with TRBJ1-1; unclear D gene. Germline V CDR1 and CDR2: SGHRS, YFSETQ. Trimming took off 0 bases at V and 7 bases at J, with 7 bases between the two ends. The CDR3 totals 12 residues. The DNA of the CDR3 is TGCGCCAGCAGCTTGGGGGCCAGTGAAGCTTTCTTT. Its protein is CASSLGASEAFF.

The CDR3 protein is CASSDGQGGPEAFF. Written as DNA, the CDR3 is TGTGCCAGCAGCGACGGACAGGGAGGCCCTGAAGCTTTCTTT. This chain connects TRBV5-5 to TRBJ1-1; 8 nucleotides line up with TRBD1. V dropped 4 bases and J dropped 6; count of bases not matched to a gene: 8. This CDR3 contains 14 residues. Germline values: CDR1 SGHKS, CDR2 YYEKEE (reference sequence).

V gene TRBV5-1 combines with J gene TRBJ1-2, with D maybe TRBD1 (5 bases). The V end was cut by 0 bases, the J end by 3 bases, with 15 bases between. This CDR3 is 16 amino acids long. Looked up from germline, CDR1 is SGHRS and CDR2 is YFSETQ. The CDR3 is CASSLAEVGEDYGYTF. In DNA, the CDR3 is TGCGCCAGCAGCTTGGCCGAAGTAGGGGAAGACTATGGCTACACCTTC. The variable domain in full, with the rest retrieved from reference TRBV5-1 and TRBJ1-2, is KAGVTQTPRYLIKTRGQQVTLSCSPISGHRSVSWYQQTPGQGLQFLFEYFSETQRNKGNFPGRFSGRQFSNSRSEMNVSTLELGDSALYLCASSLAEVGEDYGYTFGSGTRLTVV.

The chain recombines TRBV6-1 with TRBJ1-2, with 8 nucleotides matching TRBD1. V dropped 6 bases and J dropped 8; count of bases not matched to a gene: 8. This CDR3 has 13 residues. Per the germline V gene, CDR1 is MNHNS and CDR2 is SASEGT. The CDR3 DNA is TGTGCCAGCAGCCGGACAGGGAGCGGCGGCTACACCTTC. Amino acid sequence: CASSRTGSGGYTF.

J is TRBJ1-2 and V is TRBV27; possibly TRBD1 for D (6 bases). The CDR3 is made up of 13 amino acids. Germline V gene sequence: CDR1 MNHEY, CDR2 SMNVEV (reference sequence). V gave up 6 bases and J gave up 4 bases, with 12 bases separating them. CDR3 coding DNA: TGTGCCAGCAGCAAACAGGGAAGCTATGGCTACACCTTC. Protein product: CASSKQGSYGYTF.

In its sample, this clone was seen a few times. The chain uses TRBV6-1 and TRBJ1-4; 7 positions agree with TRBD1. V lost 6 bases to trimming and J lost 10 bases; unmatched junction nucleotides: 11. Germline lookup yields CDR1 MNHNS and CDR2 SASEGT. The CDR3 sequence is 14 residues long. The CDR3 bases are TGTGCCAGCAGCCTCGACAGGGAAGTGGCAAAACTGTTTTTT. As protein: CASSLDREVAKLFF.

This CDR3 is CASSRTGTTEAFF. The CDR3 region has the DNA TGTGCCAGCAGCCGGACAGGGACCACTGAAGCTTTCTTT. The chain links TRBV11-2 to TRBJ1-1; 8 bases agree with TRBD1. CDR3 length equals 13 residues. V was pared by 5 bases and J by 4 bases, with 3 bases of the junction left unmatched. The germline gives CDR1 SGHAT, CDR2 FQNNGV.

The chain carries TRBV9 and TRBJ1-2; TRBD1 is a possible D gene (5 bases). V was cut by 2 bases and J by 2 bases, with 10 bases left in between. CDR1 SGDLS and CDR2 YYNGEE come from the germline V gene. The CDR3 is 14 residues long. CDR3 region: CASSVDSANYGYTF. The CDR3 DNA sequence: TGTGCCAGCAGCGTCGACAGTGCGAACTATGGCTACACCTTC.

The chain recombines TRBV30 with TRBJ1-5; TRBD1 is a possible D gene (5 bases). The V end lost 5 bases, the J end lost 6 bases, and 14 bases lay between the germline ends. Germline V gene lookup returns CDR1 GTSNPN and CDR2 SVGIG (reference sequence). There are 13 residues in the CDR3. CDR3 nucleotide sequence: TGTGCCTGGGATAACAGGTTGGGTCAGCCCCAGCATTTT. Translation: CAWDNRLGQPQHF.

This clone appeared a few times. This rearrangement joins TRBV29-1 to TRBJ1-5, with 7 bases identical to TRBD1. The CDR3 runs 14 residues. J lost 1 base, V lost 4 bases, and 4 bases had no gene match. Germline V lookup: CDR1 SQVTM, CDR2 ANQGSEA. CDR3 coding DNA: TGCAGCGTTGCCGGGACAGTAAGCAATCAGCCCCAGCATTTT. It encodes CSVAGTVSNQPQHF.

CDR3 DNA: TGTGCCAGCAGCCCTATAGCCCGGGAGATTGACGATACGCAGTATTTT. Its protein product is CASSPIAREIDDTQYF. This chain joins TRBV7-3 and TRBJ2-3; a weak D match, TRBD2 (6 bases). CDR1 is SGHTA, CDR2 FQGTGA, per germline. The V end lost 5 bases, the J end lost 6 bases, and 21 bases lay between the germline ends. This CDR3 is built from 16 residues.